This passage covers 24 T cell receptor beta chains from one sample sequenced in a study of blood T cell repertoires in COVID-19 (dated by TCRdb to 2018 to 2021). Libraries came from the immunoSEQ multiplex PCR assay. Sourced from immuneACCESS, this table was stored by TCRdb with only in-frame sequences that have V and J called. A share of the clones is absent; for the studies checked, an unresolved V gene accounts for under half, and the remainder has no known explanation. Counted in this sample were fewer than 200,000 clones; approximately 85% of them appeared once. 7.5% to 10% of the sample is taken by the ten largest. The sequenced sample was peripheral blood. The receptors were sampled from a woman at least 80 years old with acute or convalescent COVID-19.

A single count supports this clone. The gene calls are TRBV2 and TRBJ1-3, with 9 nucleotides matching TRBD1. The CDR3 has 15 amino acids. Trimming took 6 bases from V and 4 from J; bases not matched to a gene: 7. Germline V gives CDR1 SNHLY, CDR2 FYNNEI. The CDR3 protein is CASRERDRAGNTIYF. DNA of the CDR3: TGTGCCAGCAGGGAAAGGGACAGGGCCGGAAACACCATATATTTT.

This chain links TRBV10-3 with TRBJ2-7; 10 bases line up with TRBD1. J lost 7 bases, V lost 8 bases, and 11 bases had no gene match. This CDR3 has 14 residues. Germline CDR1 and CDR2: ENHRY and SYGVKD. CDR3 bases: TGTGCCATCGGGGCAGGGACAGGGGAAGGGGAGCAGTACTTC. Translating gives CAIGAGTGEGEQYF.

The chain combines TRBV7-2 with TRBJ1-2, with D possibly being TRBD1 (5 bases). The CDR3 is 11 residues long. The germline V and J ends were trimmed by 5 bases and 7 bases, with 8 bases remaining between them. The germline V gene encodes CDR1 SGHTA and CDR2 FQGNSA. The CDR3 region is CASSLRVGYTF. The CDR3 DNA reads as TGTGCCAGCAGCCTCAGGGTTGGCTACACCTTC.

For the CDR3, the DNA is TGTGCCAGTACCCTTTGGGACAGGGCGATCTATGGCTACACCTTC. Amino acid sequence: CASTLWDRAIYGYTF. The V call is TRBV19, the J call TRBJ1-2, with 9 bases identical to TRBD1. CDR1 and CDR2 from the germline V gene are LNHDA and SQIVND (reference sequence). The CDR3 is 15 residues long. The trim removed 7 bases at V and 4 bases at J, leaving 10 bases unmatched.

V gene TRBV18 combines with J gene TRBJ1-2; no clear D. Germline lookup yields CDR1 KGHSH and CDR2 LQKENI. The CDR3 loop spans 15 amino acids. V lost 5 bases and J 0 bases, leaving 13 bases between the germline ends. CDR3 loop: CASSDQRSANYGYTF. In DNA, the CDR3 is TGTGCCAGCTCAGACCAGCGTTCTGCTAACTATGGCTACACCTTC.

The CDR3 nucleotides read TGTGCCAGCAGCCGTACAGGTGGTAATGAAAAACTGTTTTTT. Amino acids: CASSRTGGNEKLFF. V usage is TRBV6-2 or TRBV6-3 and J usage is TRBJ1-4, with D tentatively TRBD1 (5 bases). Germline values: CDR1 MNHEY, CDR2 SVGEGT. CDR3 size: 14 residues. V was clipped by 6 bases and J by 4 bases, with 12 bases between them.

Here the CDR3 reads CASSRDRDTEAFF. CDR3 nucleotide sequence: TGTGCCAGCAGCCGGGACAGGGACACTGAAGCTTTCTTT. V and J are TRBV5-5 and TRBJ1-1; TRBD1 matches 9 bases. The CDR3 has 13 amino acids. Germline values: CDR1 SGHKS, CDR2 YYEKEE (reference sequence). With 4 bases clipped from V and 3 bases from J, the junction kept 1 base outside the gene matches.

This CDR3 is CASSHSSGANVLTF. The CDR3 DNA is TGTGCCAGCAGCCACAGTTCCGGGGCCAACGTCCTGACTTTC. This chain links TRBV7-9 with TRBJ2-6; D gene unclear. The germline gives CDR1 SEHNR, CDR2 FQNEAQ (reference sequence). The CDR3 length is 14 residues. V dropped 5 bases and J dropped 4 bases, with 9 bases sitting between them.

The chain is built from TRBV5-8 and TRBJ2-2; a weak D match, TRBD1 (5 bases). V lost 2 bases to trimming and J lost 4 bases, with 15 bases between them. The CDR3 sequence is 16 residues long. Germline V gene sequence: CDR1 SGHTS, CDR2 YDEGEE. The CDR3 nucleotides read TGTGCCAGCAGCTTTGGGATAGCTGGGGCCACCGGGGAGCTGTTTTTT. Protein product: CASSFGIAGATGELFF.

The gene calls are TRBV21-1 and TRBJ1-6; no DNA check was done on the table's D call, TRBD1. TRBV21-1 is recorded as a pseudogene. This CDR3 has 17 residues. The CDR3 region has the DNA TGTGCCAGCAGCAAAGGGCTACAGTCTTCCTCTCCTTCGGCCCTCCACTTT. Its protein is CASSKGLQSSSPSALHF.

This clone appeared a single time. The chain is built from TRBV2 and TRBJ2-7, with 9 bases matching TRBD2. This CDR3 spans 14 amino acids. Germline CDR1 reads SNHLY; CDR2 reads FYNNEI. The junction had 8 bases not matched to a gene; V was cut back by 8 bases and J by 3 bases. The CDR3 region is CASEVAGEFYEQYF. Here the CDR3 DNA reads TGTGCCAGCGAGGTAGCGGGGGAATTCTACGAGCAGTACTTC.

The chain carries TRBV19 and TRBJ2-5, with 9 bases aligning to TRBD1. J was trimmed by 5 bases and V by 5 bases; bases with no gene match: 9. The germline gives CDR1 LNHDA, CDR2 SQIVND (reference sequence). The CDR3 is 15 amino acids. CDR3 amino acids: CASSLSTGGRETQYF. In DNA, the CDR3 is TGTGCCAGTAGTCTCTCCACAGGGGGCCGGGAGACCCAGTACTTC.

The chain combines TRBV29-1 with TRBJ1-4, with 9 bases that match TRBD1. With 6 bases clipped from V and 11 bases from J, the junction kept 4 bases outside the gene matches. The germline gives CDR1 SQVTM, CDR2 ANQGSEA. The CDR3 extends over 11 amino acids. CDR3 region: CSVAGQGKLFF. CDR3 nucleotide sequence: TGCAGCGTCGCAGGACAGGGGAAACTGTTTTTT.

The chain links TRBV6-5 to TRBJ2-7, with D perhaps matching TRBD2 (6 bases). Looked up from germline, CDR1 is MNHEY and CDR2 is SVGAGI. CDR3 length: 15 residues. V was pared by 6 bases and J by 3 bases, with 18 bases between. This CDR3 is CASRGMRGTLYEQYF. CDR3 nucleotides: TGTGCCAGCAGGGGCATGCGGGGAACTCTCTACGAGCAGTACTTC.

The gene calls are TRBV19 and TRBJ1-4; D is undetermined. CDR3 length: 16 residues. Germline lookup yields CDR1 LNHDA and CDR2 SQIVND (reference sequence). V lost 7 bases and J 4 bases, leaving 19 bases between the germline ends. CDR3 protein: CASTQKSRFNNEKLFF. The CDR3 DNA sequence: TGTGCCAGTACCCAGAAGTCGCGGTTTAATAATGAAAAACTGTTTTTT.

This chain connects TRBV7-2 to TRBJ2-5, with a possible D match to TRBD1 (5 bases). The CDR3 runs 13 residues. Germline CDR1 reads SGHTA; CDR2 reads FQGNSA. The V and J ends lost 3 bases and 5 bases respectively, with 10 bases between them. The chain's CDR3 is CASSFDRKETQYF. The CDR3 region has the DNA TGTGCCAGCAGCTTCGACAGAAAGGAGACCCAGTACTTC. Full variable domain (rest looked up from reference TRBV7-2 and TRBJ2-5): GAGVSQSPSNKVTEKGKDVELRCDPISGHTALYWYRQSLGQGLEFLIYFQGNSAPDKSGLPSDRFSAERTGGSVSTLTIQRTQQEDSAVYLCASSFDRKETQYFGPGTRLLVL.

The chain combines TRBV5-5 with TRBJ1-2; D might be TRBD1 (6 bases). The CDR3 is 14 residues long. Trimming stripped 4 bases from V and 7 bases from J, with 17 bases between. CDR1 and CDR2 from the germline V gene are SGHKS and YYEKEE (reference sequence). DNA of the CDR3: TGTGCCAGCAGCAATGGACAGCTCTATGGTGGCTACACCTTC. Translating it yields CASSNGQLYGGYTF.

As for this clone: Germline and junction disagree at one end, which may indicate a read error. Different DNA sequences within this sample yield the same CDR3. The chain employs TRBV12-5 and TRBJ1-4; 10 nucleotides match TRBD1. The CDR3 sequence is 18 residues long. Germline V CDR1 and CDR2: LGHNT, FRNRAP. Here the CDR3 reads CASGFIPGQGRSNEKLFF. The CDR3 DNA reads as TGTGCTAGTGGTTTCATTCCGGGACAGGGGAGGTCTAATGAAAAACTATTTTTT.

The table lists this clone with a count of one. J is TRBJ2-1 and V is TRBV4-3; 11 bases match TRBD2. Unmatched junction bases numbered 4, after V lost 4 bases and J lost 5 bases. Germline lookup yields CDR1 LGHNA and CDR2 YSLEER. This CDR3 has 15 residues. In DNA, the CDR3 is TGCGCCAGCAGCCGGACACTAGCGGGGGACAATGAGCAGTTCTTC. It encodes CASSRTLAGDNEQFF.

This rearrangement joins TRBV5-1 to TRBJ1-1; D is undetermined. Trimming left V 0 bases short and J 0 bases short, with 6 bases between. Germline V lookup: CDR1 SGHRS, CDR2 YFSETQ. The CDR3 contains 14 residues. CDR3 amino acids: CASSLAQLNTEAFF. CDR3 nucleotide sequence: TGCGCCAGCAGCTTGGCACAGTTGAACACTGAAGCTTTCTTT.

J is TRBJ2-5 and V is TRBV14; a weak D match, TRBD1 (6 bases). From germline, CDR1 is SGHDN and CDR2 FVKESK. CDR3 length equals 16 residues. The germline V and J ends were trimmed by 1 base and 2 bases, with 14 bases remaining between them. The CDR3 nucleotides are TGTGCCAGCAGCCAAGGCTTATGGCAGGGGCAAGAGACCCAGTACTTC. Protein sequence: CASSQGLWQGQETQYF.

The CDR3 nucleotides are TGTGCCAGCAAGGCAGGGGGCAATAATGGGGGCTACACCTTC. Encoded protein: CASKAGGNNGGYTF. The rearrangement uses TRBV27 and TRBJ1-2, with TRBD1 identical over 8 bases. This CDR3 region has 14 residues. Germline V gene sequence: CDR1 MNHEY, CDR2 SMNVEV (reference sequence). With 7 bases clipped from V and 8 bases from J, the junction kept 12 bases outside the gene matches.

V gene TRBV27 combines with J gene TRBJ2-2, with 16 bases that match TRBD2. The CDR3 consists of 18 residues. Per the germline V gene, CDR1 is MNHEY and CDR2 is SMNVEV (reference sequence). J was trimmed by 7 bases and V by 2 bases; bases with no gene match: 7. The CDR3 region is CASSLTGTSGGAVGELFF. CDR3 DNA: TGTGCCAGCAGTTTAACCGGGACTAGCGGGGGGGCAGTCGGGGAGCTGTTTTTT.

This rearrangement joins TRBV11-3 to TRBJ2-3; TRBD1 aligns across 9 bases. V lost 5 bases and J lost 4; bases outside the gene matches: 7. In germline, CDR1 is SGHNT, CDR2 YENEEA. The CDR3 has 15 residues. CDR3 sequence reads: CASSPGQGRSDTQYF. The CDR3 DNA sequence: TGTGCCAGCAGCCCCGGACAGGGGAGGTCAGATACGCAGTATTTT.